What follows are 9 T cell receptor beta chains derived from one specimen sequenced in a study of neurological immune-mediated disorders. TCRdb reprocessed the 5' RACE reads via MiXCR and lists one record per CDR3 protein. The sample consists of about 92,000 distinct CDR3 sequences, 3% to 4% of them appearing once. Specimen: PBMCs. The source of these receptors is a woman between 50 and 59 years old with multiple sclerosis.

In this sample, this clonotype turned up a few times. DNA of the CDR3: TGCGCCAGCAGTGAGTCTATACGCGCAGGGGGCTTTGGTAATGAGCAGTTCTTC. Protein sequence: CASSESIRAGGFGNEQFF. This chain connects TRBV10-1 to TRBJ2-1, with TRBD1 matching 8 bases. V shed 0 bases, J shed 7 bases, and the junction held 14 bases outside the gene matches. This CDR3 contains 18 residues. Germline V CDR1 and CDR2: WNHNN, SYGVQD (reference sequence).

This clonotype was seen only a few times. A clone one base away is much larger, so this may be a read error. The V call is TRBV6-2 or TRBV6-3, the J call TRBJ2-4; the match to TRBD2 covers 11 bases. The CDR3 contains 12 residues. J was trimmed by 13 bases and V by 7 bases; bases with no gene match: 6. Germline lookup yields CDR1 MNHEY and CDR2 SVGEGT. CDR3 nucleotide sequence: TGTGCCAGCAACCCGACTAGCGGGGAACAGTACTTC. Amino acids: CASNPTSGEQYF.

This clonotype was counted many times. The genes are TRBV27 and TRBJ2-3; D is perhaps TRBD1 (6 bases). With 6 bases removed from V and 2 bases from J, the gap between germline ends came to 18 bases. The CDR3 consists of 16 residues. CDR1 and CDR2 from the germline V gene are MNHEY and SMNVEV (reference sequence). As DNA, the CDR3 is TGTGCCAGCAGACATCAGACAGGTCCTTACACAGATACGCAGTATTTT. Translation: CASRHQTGPYTDTQYF.

There are many counts of this clonotype. The gene calls are TRBV7-2 and TRBJ2-1, with TRBD2 as a possible D gene (5 bases). The V and J ends lost 2 bases and 8 bases respectively, with 16 bases between them. This CDR3 has 15 residues. CDR1 is SGHTA, CDR2 FQGNSA, per germline. CDR3 bases: TGTGCCAGCAGCTTAAGAGGGCTGGGGTTCGATGAGCAGTTCTTC. Translating gives CASSLRGLGFDEQFF. Drawing the rest from reference TRBV7-2 and TRBJ2-1, the complete variable domain is GAGVSQSPSNKVTEKGKDVELRCDPISGHTALYWYRQSLGQGLEFLIYFQGNSAPDKSGLPSDRFSAERTGGSVSTLTIQRTQQEDSAVYLCASSLRGLGFDEQFFGPGTRLTVL.

The table lists this clonotype with many counts. The gene calls are TRBV20-1 and TRBJ1-2; TRBD1 aligns across 8 bases. Germline V lookup: CDR1 DFQATT, CDR2 SNEGSKA (reference sequence). The V segment lost 2 bases and the J segment 4 bases; nucleotides outside the gene matches: 3. The CDR3 length is 13 residues. The chain's CDR3 is CSARQGALYGYTF. CDR3 nucleotides: TGCAGTGCTAGACAGGGGGCTCTCTATGGCTACACCTTC.

This clonotype has at least ten counts. V gene TRBV20-1 combines with J gene TRBJ1-1; D gene uncertain. V lost 6 bases and J 4 bases, leaving 18 bases between the germline ends. Per germline, CDR1 DFQATT and CDR2 SNEGSKA (reference sequence). CDR3 length equals 14 residues. CDR3 DNA: TGCAGTGCCAAACCACCGGGAGAATTCACTGAAGCTTTCTTT. Amino acid sequence: CSAKPPGEFTEAFF.

This clonotype has at least ten counts. The V and J genes are TRBV7-2 and TRBJ2-3, with 8 bases matching TRBD2. Germline V gene lookup returns CDR1 SGHTA and CDR2 FQGNSA. The ends lost 1 base at V and 6 bases at J; junction bases unmatched: 18. The CDR3 loop spans 19 amino acids. CDR3 amino acids: CASSLGPGLAGAHWDTQYF. CDR3 nucleotide sequence: TGTGCCAGCAGCTTAGGCCCAGGGCTAGCGGGTGCCCATTGGGATACGCAGTATTTT.

This clonotype was detected ten times or more. The V and J genes are TRBV6-5 and TRBJ1-3, with D tentatively TRBD1 (5 bases). Trimming stripped 5 bases from V and 4 bases from J, with 15 bases between. The CDR3 runs to 15 residues. CDR1 is MNHEY and CDR2 is SVGAGI in the germline V gene. Written as DNA, the CDR3 is TGTGCCAGCAGTCCCCGGGAGGGGACGGGAAACACCATATATTTT. Its protein is CASSPREGTGNTIYF.

This clonotype came up many times. This chain uses TRBV9 with TRBJ1-2; 7 bases align to TRBD1. Trimming removed 0 bases from V and 6 bases from J; junction bases left unmatched: 5. CDR3 length: 14 residues. Germline-derived CDR1 and CDR2 are SGDLS and YYNGEE. CDR3 in DNA: TGTGCCAGCAGCGTAGAGACAGGGATGGATGGCTACACCTTC. It codes for CASSVETGMDGYTF.